This T cell receptor beta chain was sequenced in a study of T cells in Graves' hyperthyroidism and ophthalmopathy. General study findings and limits: Most thyroid-expanded clonotypes above 0.001 were also found in blood. From stable hyperthyroidism, ophthalmopathy was separated by a 13 V-J model.

The CDR3 totals 16 residues. Germline values: CDR1 DFQATT, CDR2 SNEGSKA (reference sequence). V shed 2 bases and J 6 bases; nucleotides not matched to a gene: 11. From RNA transcripts, TCR beta CDR3 regions were amplified. The HTBI primer set drove a first-round RT-PCR of the TCR CDR3. TCRdb fed the multiplex PCR reads into MiXCR, producing one record per CDR3 protein. This table has about half a million distinct CDR3 sequences, approximately 22% appearing once. Isolation of PBMCs was performed on 8 to 10 ml fresh peripheral blood. This clonotype was counted only a few times. Its antigen is currently unknown.

Sequenced sample: blood. The clonotype was recovered from a woman in her 70s with Graves' ophthalmopathy. J is TRBJ2-3 and V is TRBV20-1, with 10 nucleotides matching TRBD2. The CDR3 is CSARRVTSGIQDTQYF. The CDR3 nucleotides are TGCAGTGCTAGAAGGGTCACTAGCGGGATACAGGATACGCAGTATTTT.